A selection of T cell receptor beta chains follows, all from one sample in a study of cytomegalovirus exposure and HLA in healthy donors. The method was immunoSEQ multiplex PCR; TCRdb's version includes in-frame clones alone and lacks a portion of them. Among over 100,000 clones listed, approximately 65% were seen once. The sample consisted of PBMCs. These receptors all stem from a man younger than 35 in good health and CMV-seronegative. Both conserved end residues are part of each CDR3. The order of the fields is D gene, J gene, clone size, V gene, CDR3 protein, CDR3 DNA. D genes are given only for firm matches. Expanded clones get a size class; other rows say once, few or many, or leave the size out.

d_call: TRBD2
j_call: TRBJ2-7
clone_size: -
v_call: TRBV28
cdr3_aa: CASSFSGLGGYEQYF
cdr3_nt: TGTGCCAGCAGTTTCTCCGGACTAGGAGGGTACGAGCAGTACTTC

d_call: -
j_call: TRBJ1-3
clone_size: few
v_call: TRBV10-3
cdr3_aa: CAISEMAGRGNTIYF
cdr3_nt: TGTGCCATCAGTGAGATGGCAGGGCGAGGAAACACCATATATTTT

d_call: TRBD1
j_call: TRBJ2-2
clone_size: -
v_call: TRBV10-3
cdr3_aa: CAIRQGTGELFF
cdr3_nt: TGTGCCATACGACAGGGGACCGGGGAGCTGTTTTTT

d_call: -
j_call: TRBJ2-7
clone_size: once
v_call: TRBV6-5
cdr3_aa: CASSIGYEQYF
cdr3_nt: TGTGCCAGCAGTATCGGCTACGAGCAGTACTTC

d_call: -
j_call: TRBJ2-7
clone_size: -
v_call: TRBV6-6
cdr3_aa: CASSPGKYEQYF
cdr3_nt: TGTGCCAGCAGTCCCGGGAAGTACGAGCAGTACTTC

d_call: -
j_call: TRBJ2-2
clone_size: -
v_call: TRBV6-5
cdr3_aa: CASSSTGVTGELFF
cdr3_nt: TGTGCCAGCAGCTCAACAGGAGTTACCGGGGAGCTGTTTTTT

d_call: -
j_call: TRBJ1-1
clone_size: -
v_call: TRBV28
cdr3_aa: CASKPGQNTEAFF
cdr3_nt: TGTGCCAGCAAACCGGGACAGAACACTGAAGCTTTCTTT

d_call: TRBD1
j_call: TRBJ2-7
clone_size: few
v_call: TRBV4-1
cdr3_aa: CASSWGIFGSGQVYEQYF
cdr3_nt: TGCGCCAGCAGCTGGGGGATATTTGGATCGGGACAGGTCTACGAGCAGTACTTC

d_call: -
j_call: TRBJ2-7
clone_size: -
v_call: TRBV13
cdr3_aa: CASSQSTGTYEQYF
cdr3_nt: TGTGCCAGCAGCCAAAGTACAGGGACCTACGAGCAGTACTTC

d_call: -
j_call: TRBJ2-6
clone_size: -
v_call: TRBV2
cdr3_aa: CASSQSGANVLTF
cdr3_nt: TGTGCCAGCAGCCAATCTGGGGCCAACGTCCTGACTTTC

d_call: TRBD1
j_call: TRBJ2-7
clone_size: few
v_call: TRBV4-1
cdr3_aa: CASSLGTGSSYEQYF
cdr3_nt: TGCGCCAGCAGCCTGGGGACAGGGAGCTCCTACGAGCAGTACTTC

d_call: -
j_call: TRBJ2-4
clone_size: -
v_call: TRBV7-3
cdr3_aa: CASSLSYWTDQNLAKNIQYF
cdr3_nt: TGTGCCAGCAGCTTATCTTATTGGACAGATCAAAACTTAGCCAAAAACATTCAGTACTTC

d_call: -
j_call: TRBJ2-7
clone_size: once
v_call: TRBV6-5
cdr3_aa: CASSPGAPDSYEQYF
cdr3_nt: TGTGCCAGCAGTCCAGGGGCCCCAGACTCCTACGAGCAGTACTTC

d_call: TRBD2
j_call: TRBJ2-1
clone_size: -
v_call: TRBV7-2
cdr3_aa: CASRRGRMGEQFF
cdr3_nt: TGTGCCAGCAGGCGCGGGAGGATGGGTGAGCAGTTCTTC

d_call: TRBD1
j_call: TRBJ2-3
clone_size: -
v_call: TRBV30
cdr3_aa: CAWNSGGDTQYF
cdr3_nt: TGTGCCTGGAATTCAGGGGGAGATACGCAGTATTTT

d_call: -
j_call: TRBJ2-3
clone_size: few
v_call: TRBV5-1
cdr3_aa: CASSLDPAGIGDTQYF
cdr3_nt: TGCGCCAGCAGCTTGGACCCAGCGGGTATAGGAGATACGCAGTATTTT

d_call: -
j_call: TRBJ1-2
clone_size: -
v_call: TRBV9
cdr3_aa: CASSGAQDRSYGYTF
cdr3_nt: TGTGCCAGCAGCGGAGCCCAGGACAGATCCTATGGCTACACCTTC

d_call: TRBD2
j_call: TRBJ2-3
clone_size: -
v_call: TRBV19
cdr3_aa: CASSIGLAGTITDTQYF
cdr3_nt: TGTGCCAGTAGTATAGGCCTAGCGGGGACAATCACAGATACGCAGTATTTT

d_call: TRBD1
j_call: TRBJ2-3
clone_size: -
v_call: TRBV4-1
cdr3_aa: CASSQVAAGQGSDTQYF
cdr3_nt: TGCGCCAGCAGCCAAGTAGCCGCGGGACAGGGTTCGGATACGCAGTATTTT

d_call: TRBD1
j_call: TRBJ2-7
clone_size: -
v_call: TRBV7-6
cdr3_aa: CASSLSTGAGTAYEQYF
cdr3_nt: TGTGCCAGCAGCTTATCGACAGGGGCTGGCACGGCCTACGAGCAGTACTTC

d_call: TRBD2
j_call: TRBJ2-7
clone_size: -
v_call: TRBV7-9
cdr3_aa: CASSLVASGSGEQYF
cdr3_nt: TGTGCCAGCAGCTTAGTGGCTAGCGGGAGTGGCGAGCAGTACTTC

d_call: -
j_call: TRBJ2-1
clone_size: -
v_call: TRBV19
cdr3_aa: CASSIILVANEQFF
cdr3_nt: TGTGCCAGTAGTATAATACTAGTGGCCAATGAGCAGTTCTTC

d_call: TRBD1
j_call: TRBJ1-3
clone_size: -
v_call: TRBV10-3
cdr3_aa: CAISWFTQGRSGNTIYF
cdr3_nt: TGTGCCATCAGCTGGTTTACACAGGGGCGATCTGGAAACACCATATATTTT

d_call: TRBD2
j_call: TRBJ2-7
clone_size: -
v_call: TRBV7-6
cdr3_aa: CASSLVGGVKSGEQYF
cdr3_nt: TGTGCCAGCAGCTTGGTGGGGGGGGTAAAGTCGGGCGAGCAGTACTTC

d_call: -
j_call: TRBJ1-4
clone_size: -
v_call: TRBV4-1
cdr3_aa: CASSQGSGTTNEKLFF
cdr3_nt: TGCGCCAGCAGCCAAGGATCGGGGACAACTAATGAAAAACTGTTTTTT

d_call: -
j_call: TRBJ2-1
clone_size: -
v_call: TRBV11-2
cdr3_aa: CASSLGTSFVNEQFF
cdr3_nt: TGTGCCAGCAGCTTAGGGACAAGCTTCGTCAATGAGCAGTTCTTC

d_call: -
j_call: TRBJ2-2
clone_size: -
v_call: TRBV15
cdr3_aa: CATSRAPGELFF
cdr3_nt: TGTGCCACCAGCAGAGCTCCCGGGGAGCTGTTTTTT

d_call: -
j_call: TRBJ1-5
clone_size: -
v_call: TRBV7-9
cdr3_aa: CASTAPGDSYSNQPQHF
cdr3_nt: TGTGCCAGCACCGCGCCCGGGGACTCCTATAGCAATCAGCCCCAGCATTTT

d_call: TRBD1
j_call: TRBJ2-7
clone_size: few
v_call: TRBV5-4
cdr3_aa: CASSRDRRTYEQYF
cdr3_nt: TGTGCCAGCAGCCGGGACAGGAGAACCTACGAGCAGTACTTC

d_call: TRBD1
j_call: TRBJ2-7
clone_size: few
v_call: TRBV15
cdr3_aa: CATSRARDRSSYEQYF
cdr3_nt: TGTGCCACCAGCAGGGCCCGGGACAGAAGCTCCTACGAGCAGTACTTC

d_call: -
j_call: TRBJ2-7
clone_size: -
v_call: TRBV7-7
cdr3_aa: CASSWGPSYEQYF
cdr3_nt: TGTGCCAGCAGCTGGGGCCCATCTTACGAGCAGTACTTC

d_call: -
j_call: TRBJ1-1
clone_size: few
v_call: TRBV25-1
cdr3_aa: CASSVTGTKEAFF
cdr3_nt: TGTGCCAGCAGTGTTACCGGGACAAAAGAAGCTTTCTTT

d_call: TRBD1
j_call: TRBJ1-4
clone_size: -
v_call: TRBV5-1
cdr3_aa: CASSRQGPDEKLFF
cdr3_nt: TGCGCCAGCAGCAGACAGGGGCCGGATGAAAAACTGTTTTTT

d_call: -
j_call: TRBJ2-3
clone_size: -
v_call: TRBV5-1
cdr3_aa: CASSLRGAGATPMTSTDTQYF
cdr3_nt: TGCGCCAGCAGCTTGCGAGGGGCAGGGGCGACCCCGATGACAAGCACAGATACGCAGTATTTT

d_call: TRBD2
j_call: TRBJ2-5
clone_size: few
v_call: TRBV5-1
cdr3_aa: CASSLAGGGDETQYF
cdr3_nt: TGCGCCAGCAGCTTGGCCGGCGGGGGGGATGAGACCCAGTACTTC

d_call: -
j_call: TRBJ2-5
clone_size: few
v_call: TRBV27
cdr3_aa: CASAPQQVEQETQYF
cdr3_nt: TGTGCCAGCGCCCCTCAACAGGTGGAACAAGAGACCCAGTACTTC

d_call: TRBD2
j_call: TRBJ2-1
clone_size: -
v_call: TRBV6-4
cdr3_aa: CASRASGGPRGEQFF
cdr3_nt: TGTGCCAGCAGGGCTAGCGGGGGGCCACGGGGTGAGCAGTTCTTC

d_call: -
j_call: TRBJ2-1
clone_size: few
v_call: TRBV6-5
cdr3_aa: CASSESGLAQFF
cdr3_nt: TGTGCCAGCAGCGAGTCGGGACTCGCGCAGTTCTTC

d_call: -
j_call: TRBJ1-5
clone_size: -
v_call: TRBV19
cdr3_aa: CASSTVFGGAGNQPQHF
cdr3_nt: TGTGCCAGTAGTACCGTTTTTGGGGGGGCTGGCAATCAGCCCCAGCATTTT

d_call: -
j_call: TRBJ2-1
clone_size: -
v_call: TRBV27
cdr3_aa: CASRINGQPSYNEQFF
cdr3_nt: TGTGCCAGCAGGATAAACGGACAGCCCTCCTACAATGAGCAGTTCTTC

d_call: -
j_call: TRBJ2-7
clone_size: -
v_call: TRBV4-1
cdr3_aa: CASSQVLVSYEQYF
cdr3_nt: TGCGCCAGCAGCCAAGTTCTAGTATCCTACGAGCAGTACTTC

d_call: TRBD1
j_call: TRBJ2-2
clone_size: few
v_call: TRBV2
cdr3_aa: CASSEDRGTGELFF
cdr3_nt: TGTGCCAGCAGTGAAGACAGGGGCACCGGGGAGCTGTTTTTT

d_call: -
j_call: TRBJ2-3
clone_size: few
v_call: TRBV7-9
cdr3_aa: CASSLARVPQIDTQYF
cdr3_nt: TGTGCCAGCAGCTTAGCGCGAGTGCCACAGATAGATACGCAGTATTTT

d_call: -
j_call: TRBJ2-7
clone_size: -
v_call: TRBV5-3
cdr3_aa: CARSWAVYRDTNVHEQYF
cdr3_nt: TGTGCCAGAAGCTGGGCGGTCTACCGGGACACTAACGTCCACGAGCAGTACTTC

d_call: -
j_call: TRBJ2-2
clone_size: -
v_call: TRBV19
cdr3_aa: CASSILSGTGELFF
cdr3_nt: TGTGCCAGTAGTATCCTCTCGGGGACCGGGGAGCTGTTTTTT

d_call: TRBD1
j_call: TRBJ1-5
clone_size: -
v_call: TRBV10-2
cdr3_aa: CASSEWTGGSNQPQHF
cdr3_nt: TGCGCCAGCAGTGAGTGGACAGGGGGGAGCAATCAGCCCCAGCATTTT

d_call: -
j_call: TRBJ2-7
clone_size: once
v_call: TRBV5-1
cdr3_aa: CASSAADGSSYEQYF
cdr3_nt: TGCGCCAGCAGCGCGGCCGACGGAAGCTCCTACGAGCAGTACTTC

d_call: -
j_call: TRBJ2-7
clone_size: -
v_call: TRBV30
cdr3_aa: CAWSVRVAGFKSYEQYF
cdr3_nt: TGTGCCTGGAGTGTAAGGGTAGCAGGGTTCAAATCCTACGAGCAGTACTTC

d_call: -
j_call: TRBJ2-7
clone_size: -
v_call: TRBV6-6
cdr3_aa: CASSFDKKLSYEQYF
cdr3_nt: TGTGCCAGCAGTTTTGACAAGAAGCTTTCCTACGAGCAGTACTTC

d_call: TRBD2
j_call: TRBJ2-3
clone_size: -
v_call: TRBV29-1
cdr3_aa: CSVDREGRFTQYF
cdr3_nt: TGCAGCGTTGACCGGGAGGGCCGCTTTACGCAGTATTTT

d_call: -
j_call: TRBJ1-1
clone_size: -
v_call: TRBV14
cdr3_aa: CASRNRQAPEAFF
cdr3_nt: TGTGCCAGCAGAAATCGACAGGCTCCTGAAGCTTTCTTT

d_call: -
j_call: TRBJ1-5
clone_size: -
v_call: TRBV19
cdr3_aa: CASTPRVRGNQPQHF
cdr3_nt: TGTGCCAGTACACCCAGGGTACGTGGCAATCAGCCCCAGCATTTT

d_call: -
j_call: TRBJ1-1
clone_size: -
v_call: TRBV30
cdr3_aa: CAWRMALEAFF
cdr3_nt: TGTGCCTGGAGGATGGCCCTTGAAGCTTTCTTT